Described below is a single T cell receptor (beta chain) sequence and its context. What it binds is not known. The authors incorporated unique molecular identifiers into the TCR beta cDNA libraries. Via MiXCR, TCRdb re-called the PCR reads, giving one row per CDR3 protein. The sample lists 150,000 to 200,000 distinct CDR3 sequences; about 37% were seen once. Germline V CDR1 and CDR2: DFQATT, SNEGSKA (reference sequence). The ends lost 5 bases at V and 6 bases at J; junction bases unmatched: 1. The CDR3 length is 13 residues. The data are from a study of post-analysis software for immune sequencing data. Study results and limitations: Normalized Chao1 diversity in multiple sclerosis patients fell significantly below that of controls. Strong co-clustering by F measure linked samples that shared a preparation batch.

This receptor was taken from a girl aged 10 to 17 with multiple sclerosis. This sequence joins TRBV20-1 and TRBJ2-1; 13 bases fit TRBD2. This specimen consisted of blood, obtained after autologous hematopoietic stem cell transplantation. CDR3 bases: TGCAGTGCTGGACTAGCGGGAGCCAATGAGCAGTTCTTC. Residues: CSAGLAGANEQFF.